This T cell receptor beta chain is drawn from a study of blood T cell repertoires in COVID-19. Across the study: Researchers got acute and convalescent COVID-19 samples from the United States, Italy and Spain.

Germline lookup yields CDR1 SGHNT and CDR2 YYREEE (reference sequence). The CDR3 loop spans 17 amino acids. V was clipped by 4 bases and J by 4 bases; unmatched bases: 13. The cohort comprised adults aged about 18 to 89 years residing in 24 US areas. Donors were grouped by their self-reported clinical history. As originally analysed: Estimated nucleated cell counts came from reference gene primer amplification. The table came from immunoSEQ multiplex PCR; TCRdb's copy has only in-frame clones and leaves some out. V, J and clone size derive from that table, while D and trimming were established from the DNA sequence. This table holds over 110,000 clones, approximately 80% found once.

Material for sequencing was PBMCs or T cells enriched from blood (not recorded which). This sequence joins TRBV5-4 and TRBJ2-2, with TRBD2 matching over 7 bases. The TCR comes from a man aged 50-60 years in a cohort exposed to, infected with or recovered from COVID-19 (not recorded which). This chain's CDR3 is CASSARGGALGTGELFF. CDR3 nucleotide sequence: TGTGCCAGCAGCGCCCGCGGGGGAGCTTTGGGCACCGGGGAGCTGTTTTTT.